The TCR beta chain described here comes from a study of T-cell memory formation after mild COVID-19. Looking at the study overall: Among the donors, TCR clusters were largely specific to each donor.

TCRdb called the 5' RACE reads again in MiXCR, with one record for every CDR3 protein. The sample consists of approximately 250,000 distinct CDR3 sequences, around 16% of them appearing once. Per the germline V gene, CDR1 is SGDLS and CDR2 is YYNGEE. Trimming stripped 3 bases from V and 8 bases from J, with 25 bases between. CDR3 length: 17 residues. The chain is built from TRBV9 and TRBJ2-3; D not resolved. The TCR was taken from a man between 18 and 35 years old who had mild COVID-19 (a few samples of this study predate the infection). Cell type and time point are not known. The sequencing input was PBMCs or a T cell subset sorted from them (not recorded which). The DNA for the CDR3 is TGTGCCAGCAGCGGCCGTATTAGCCAAACTTACACGGCTACGCAGTATTTT. As protein: CASSGRISQTYTATQYF. The variable domain in full, completed from reference TRBV9 and TRBJ2-3, reads DSGVTQTPKHLITATGQRVTLRCSPRSGDLSVYWYQQSLDQGLQFLIQYYNGEERAKGNILERFSAQQFPDLHSELNLSSLELGDSALYFCASSGRISQTYTATQYFGPGTRLTVL.